This T cell receptor beta chain stems from a study of blood T cells in healthy people across ages. General observations from the study: Investigators viewed diversity estimates from one million T cells as underestimates, the study reported.

The CDR3 runs to 16 residues. V shed 4 bases and J 0 bases; nucleotides not matched to a gene: 5. A second 7 to 11 cycle PCR used barcoded and J-beta primers. Paired-end reads containing CDR3 totaled no fewer than 3 million for each sample. A single record per CDR3 protein comes from TCRdb applying MiXCR to the 5' RACE reads. There are hundreds of thousands of distinct CDR3 sequences in the sample; around 25% occur only once, and 9.4% lies in the top ten. A word on this clonotype: Its antigen is undetermined.

The sample was also linked to a second study, of T cells of mothers and their children. That paper states: Donation came from a few healthy Caucasian mothers together with their six children. The study found slightly higher but non-significant overlap in related versus unrelated mother-child pairs.

Sequencing was performed on blood. This receptor was obtained from a boy younger than 18 in good health. The chain employs TRBV12-3 or TRBV12-4 and TRBJ2-5; TRBD1 agrees at 10 bases. CDR3 sequence reads: CASSWTGGLDQETQYF. The DNA of the CDR3 is TGTGCCAGCAGTTGGACAGGGGGTTTGGACCAAGAGACCCAGTACTTC.